This T cell receptor (beta chain) was obtained from a study of cytomegalovirus exposure and HLA in healthy donors. 13 Jbeta primers and 60 Vbeta primers were used for the PCR. Libraries were prepared by immunoSEQ multiplex PCR; TCRdb keeps only in-frame clonotypes and omits some of them. The sample yields about 130,000 clones, roughly 80% seen once. Per the germline V gene, CDR1 is LNHDA and CDR2 is SQIVND (reference sequence). CDR3 size: 14 residues. Trimming cost V 3 bases and J 5 bases, with 11 bases left between them. The rearrangement joins TRBV19 to TRBJ1-5, with D uncertain. The sequencing input was PBMCs. The receptor comes from a woman in her fifties or sixties in good health and CMV-seronegative. The CDR3 region is CASSIPSGYQPQHF. In DNA form, the CDR3 reads TGTGCCAGTAGTATTCCCTCAGGATATCAGCCCCAGCATTTT.